This passage covers 25 T cell receptor beta chains from one sample sequenced in a study of blood T cells in healthy people across ages (dated by TCRdb to about 2015). Library creation used 5' RACE. For sequencing, an Illumina HiSeq 2500 was employed. A second PCR of roughly 7 to 12 cycles was run with a J-beta primer mix and a sample-barcoded 5' primer. TCRdb's own reprocessing of the public reads used fastp at Q25 and MiXCR and kept productive beta chains. Rows merge per CDR3 protein into single entries with the most common DNA and genes. In all, the sample holds over 1,200,000 distinct CDR3 sequences, and around 59% of those were seen once. About 6.7% of the sample is held by the ten biggest clonotypes. Sequencing was carried out using blood. These receptor sequences come from a man aged 18-30 years in good health.

This clonotype has more than one count but fewer than ten. The chain employs TRBV6-5 and TRBJ2-7, with 9 bases identical to TRBD2. V lost 4 bases, J lost 3 bases, and 7 bases stayed unmatched. CDR1 MNHEY and CDR2 SVGAGI come from the germline V gene. The CDR3 length is 15 residues. CDR3 coding DNA: TGTGCCAGCAGTTCCAAGCGGGAGGTGGACTACGAGCAGTACTTC. This codes for CASSSKREVDYEQYF.

The chain combines TRBV20-1 with TRBJ2-7; D not certain. V was trimmed by 1 base and J by 0 bases, leaving 16 bases between them. Germline lookup yields CDR1 DFQATT and CDR2 SNEGSKA (reference sequence). The length of the CDR3 is 16 residues. CDR3: CSARVAQRIPSYEQYF. In nucleotides, the CDR3 is TGCAGTGCTAGAGTCGCACAGAGGATCCCCTCCTACGAGCAGTACTTC.

A few counts support this clonotype. The DNA for the CDR3 is TGTGCCAGCAGCCTTCCCGTTGCGAAGAATGAGCAGTTCTTC. It yields the protein CASSLPVAKNEQFF. This chain links TRBV7-9 with TRBJ2-1, with D hard to call. Germline lookup yields CDR1 SEHNR and CDR2 FQNEAQ (reference sequence). V dropped 5 bases and J dropped 7 bases, with 15 bases sitting between them. CDR3 length: 14 amino acids.

The chain links TRBV7-9 to TRBJ2-1; the D gene could be TRBD1 or TRBD2 (7 bases each). The CDR3 sequence is 14 residues long. Trimming removed 10 bases from V and 8 bases from J, with 21 bases in between. In germline, CDR1 is SEHNR, CDR2 FQNEAQ (reference sequence). The CDR3 is CANSRPGGGDEQFF. For the CDR3, the DNA is TGTGCCAACTCCCGACCAGGGGGGGGCGATGAGCAGTTCTTC.

This chain links TRBV7-9 with TRBJ2-4, with a possible D match to TRBD2 (5 bases). Trimming took off 2 bases at V and 2 bases at J, with 19 bases between the two ends. In germline, CDR1 is SEHNR, CDR2 FQNEAQ (reference sequence). The CDR3 is made up of 18 amino acids. The CDR3 loop reads CASSLRDPSASTKNIQYF. The CDR3 DNA sequence: TGTGCCAGCAGCTTACGGGATCCGAGTGCTTCCACCAAAAACATTCAGTACTTC.

J is TRBJ1-1 and V is TRBV4-1, with TRBD1 matching 8 bases. J was trimmed by 1 base and V by 4 bases; bases with no gene match: 14. CDR1 and CDR2 from the germline V gene are MGHRA and YSYEKL. CDR3 length: 18 amino acids. This chain's CDR3 is CASSPYPERDRRNTEAFF. CDR3 nucleotides: TGCGCCAGCAGCCCTTACCCTGAACGGGACAGGAGGAACACTGAAGCTTTCTTT.

This clonotype has ten or more counts. CDR3 protein: CAITPTSGDSGANVLTF. The CDR3 bases are TGTGCCATCACTCCGACTAGCGGGGACTCTGGGGCCAACGTCCTGACTTTC. The rearrangement joins TRBV10-3 to TRBJ2-6; 11 bases are shared with TRBD2. This CDR3 spans 17 amino acids. V was clipped by 7 bases and J by 0 bases; unmatched bases: 5. Germline V lookup: CDR1 ENHRY, CDR2 SYGVKD.

This clonotype was observed a single time. The chain couples TRBV4-1 to TRBJ2-7; unclear D gene. Trimming removed 3 bases at V and 0 bases at J, with 9 bases between. The CDR3 totals 14 residues. Germline CDR1 and CDR2: MGHRA and YSYEKL. This CDR3 is CASSQHGSSYEQYF. The CDR3 bases are TGCGCCAGCAGCCAGCACGGTAGCTCCTACGAGCAGTACTTC.

The chain is built from TRBV6-6 and TRBJ2-3; 10 nucleotides line up with TRBD2. Looked up from germline, CDR1 is MNHNY and CDR2 is SVGAGI (reference sequence). The CDR3 is 15 amino acids. V shed 6 bases and J 3 bases; nucleotides not matched to a gene: 6. DNA of the CDR3: TGTGCCAGCAGAACTAGCGGGATAGCGACAGATACGCAGTATTTT. This gives the protein CASRTSGIATDTQYF.

The V and J genes are TRBV20-1 and TRBJ2-2; a weak D match, TRBD1 (6 bases). CDR1 and CDR2 from the germline V gene are DFQATT and SNEGSKA (reference sequence). The V gene lost 0 bases and the J gene lost 1 base, with 15 bases spanning the gap. CDR3 length: 17 residues. CDR3 DNA: TGCAGTGCTAGAGATAGGGGGTGGGGCCTGAACACCGGGGAGCTGTTTTTT. Encoded protein: CSARDRGWGLNTGELFF.

This clonotype was picked up a small number of times. The rearrangement uses TRBV15 and TRBJ2-4; perhaps TRBD2 as D (6 bases). The DNA matches TRBJ2-5 better at its end, which makes the J call doubtful. Germline lookup yields CDR1 LNHNV and CDR2 YYDKDF (reference sequence). The CDR3 runs to 14 residues. The CDR3 nucleotides are TGTGCCACCAGCAGAGATCGGACTACTGAGACCCAGTACTTC. Its protein is CATSRDRTTETQYF.

This clonotype was seen just once. This chain uses TRBV4-1 with TRBJ2-7, with D possibly being TRBD1 or TRBD2 (5 bases each). CDR3 size: 15 residues. The germline V gene encodes CDR1 MGHRA and CDR2 YSYEKL. V dropped 1 base and J dropped 2 bases, with 12 bases sitting between them. This chain's CDR3 is CASSQVAGSTYEQYF. CDR3 DNA sequence: TGCGCCAGCAGCCAAGTGGCAGGGAGTACCTACGAGCAGTACTTC.

This chain joins TRBV20-1 and TRBJ2-7; D possibly corresponds to TRBD2 (5 bases). CDR1 is DFQATT, CDR2 SNEGSKA, per germline (reference sequence). The CDR3 is 13 residues long. Trimming removed 0 bases at V and 3 bases at J, with 9 bases between. The CDR3 DNA is TGCAGTGCTAGAGATGGTGAGGGCTACGAGCAGTACTTC. Its translation is CSARDGEGYEQYF.

The V call is TRBV12-3 or TRBV12-4, the J call TRBJ2-3, with 11 bases matching TRBD2. After removal of 5 bases from V and 7 bases from J, the junction contained 5 bases not matched to a gene. This CDR3 has 14 residues. In nucleotides, the CDR3 is TGTGCCAGCAGTCTCACTAGCGGGAGATATACGCAGTATTTT. Protein sequence: CASSLTSGRYTQYF.

The table lists this clonotype with a count of one. CDR3 sequence: CASSISFGVAKNIQYF. The CDR3 bases are TGTGCCAGTAGTATCTCGTTCGGGGTGGCCAAAAACATTCAGTACTTC. V is TRBV19 and J is TRBJ2-4; the D gene is possibly TRBD2 (5 bases). The V end lost 3 bases, the J end lost 1 base, and 13 bases lay between the germline ends. This CDR3 spans 16 amino acids. The V gene's germline CDR1 is LNHDA and CDR2 SQIVND (reference sequence). Full variable domain (missing parts from reference TRBV19 and TRBJ2-4): DGGITQSPKYLFRKEGQNVTLSCEQNLNHDAMYWYRQDPGQGLRLIYYSQIVNDFQKGDIAEGYSVSREKKESFPLTVTSAQKNPTAFYLCASSISFGVAKNIQYFGAGTRLSVL.

The chain links TRBV7-2 to TRBJ2-3, with 8 bases fitting TRBD1. The CDR3 contains 15 residues. CDR1 and CDR2 from the germline V gene are SGHTA and FQGNSA. V gave up 7 bases and J gave up 0 bases; unmatched junction bases: 6. This CDR3 is CASTEPGGSTDTQYF. CDR3 sequence (DNA): TGTGCCAGCACCGAGCCAGGGGGCAGCACAGATACGCAGTATTTT.

This chain links TRBV7-9 with TRBJ2-5; D is perhaps TRBD1 (6 bases). V was clipped by 2 bases and J by 2 bases, with 18 bases between them. The CDR3 runs to 17 residues. Looked up from germline, CDR1 is SEHNR and CDR2 is FQNEAQ (reference sequence). CDR3 sequence reads: CASSLIHSGTLQETQYF. The DNA of the CDR3 is TGTGCCAGCAGCTTAATTCATTCAGGGACATTGCAAGAGACCCAGTACTTC.

This clonotype has just a few counts. The rearrangement joins TRBV12-5 to TRBJ2-7, with 10 bases aligning to TRBD2. The CDR3 loop spans 14 amino acids. Germline lookup yields CDR1 LGHNT and CDR2 FRNRAP. J was trimmed by 6 bases and V by 1 base; bases with no gene match: 3. CDR3 loop: CASGLASGSLEQYF. As DNA, the CDR3 is TGTGCTAGTGGTTTGGCTAGCGGGAGTCTCGAGCAGTACTTC.

In its sample, this clonotype was seen a few times. V is TRBV7-2 and J is TRBJ2-7; D gene unclear. Trimming took off 8 bases at V and 7 bases at J, with 15 bases between the two ends. From germline, CDR1 is SGHTA and CDR2 FQGNSA. The CDR3 covers 12 residues. The CDR3 DNA reads TGTGCCAGCCGCGCCCCCGGAAGGGAGCAGTACTTC. Translating it yields CASRAPGREQYF.

This clonotype was recorded a few times. This chain connects TRBV15 to TRBJ2-1; D gene unclear. The length of the CDR3 is 14 residues. Germline CDR1 reads LNHNV; CDR2 reads YYDKDF (reference sequence). Trimming took 3 bases from V and 2 from J, leaving 8 bases between them. CDR3 loop: CATSSETAYNEQFF. In DNA form, the CDR3 reads TGTGCCACCAGCAGCGAAACCGCCTACAATGAGCAGTTCTTC.

This clonotype was recorded at least ten times. The genes are TRBV20-1 and TRBJ1-6, with TRBD1 as a possible D gene (6 bases). Germline V gives CDR1 DFQATT, CDR2 SNEGSKA (reference sequence). Trimming cost V 4 bases and J 9 bases, with 19 bases left between them. The CDR3 length is 15 residues. CDR3 DNA sequence: TGCAGTGCTACCCTCCAACAGGGTTCGAGTTCACCCCTCCACTTT. Its protein is CSATLQQGSSSPLHF.

This clonotype was observed a handful of times. The chain carries TRBV27 and TRBJ2-5, with D possibly TRBD1 on 7 matching bases. Germline V CDR1 and CDR2: MNHEY, SMNVEV (reference sequence). This CDR3 comprises 15 residues. Trimming took off 8 bases at V and 3 bases at J, with 19 bases between the two ends. CDR3 nucleotide sequence: TGTGCCAGCTTGAGGACAGGCGGGACCGAAGAGACCCAGTACTTC. Translating it yields CASLRTGGTEETQYF.

This rearrangement joins TRBV12-3 or TRBV12-4 to TRBJ2-1, with D perhaps given as TRBD1 or TRBD2 (5 bases each). This CDR3 is 12 amino acids long. The V end lost 6 bases, the J end lost 8 bases, and 11 bases lay between the germline ends. The CDR3, as DNA: TGTGCCAGCAGCCTAGGGACGCATGAGCAGTTCTTC. The encoded protein is CASSLGTHEQFF.

The J gene is TRBJ2-6, the V gene TRBV24-1; a possible D gene is TRBD1 (5 bases). Germline loops: CDR1 KGHDR, CDR2 SFDVKD. Trimming shortened V by 1 base and J by 4 bases, and 25 bases separated the two germline ends. CDR3 length: 21 residues. CDR3 in amino acids: CATSDFPSAVREGLGANVLTF. CDR3 in DNA: TGTGCCACCAGTGATTTCCCGTCGGCGGTCAGGGAAGGATTAGGGGCCAACGTCCTGACTTTC.

The rearrangement links TRBV4-1 to TRBJ1-6; possibly TRBD1 for D (5 bases). V was clipped by 2 bases and J by 9 bases, with 29 bases between them. This CDR3 spans 20 amino acids. The germline V gene encodes CDR1 MGHRA and CDR2 YSYEKL. The CDR3 region is CASSQTPGSPQPKEGSPLHF. CDR3 DNA sequence: TGCGCCAGCAGCCAAACCCCAGGGTCACCCCAACCGAAAGAGGGTTCACCCCTCCACTTT.